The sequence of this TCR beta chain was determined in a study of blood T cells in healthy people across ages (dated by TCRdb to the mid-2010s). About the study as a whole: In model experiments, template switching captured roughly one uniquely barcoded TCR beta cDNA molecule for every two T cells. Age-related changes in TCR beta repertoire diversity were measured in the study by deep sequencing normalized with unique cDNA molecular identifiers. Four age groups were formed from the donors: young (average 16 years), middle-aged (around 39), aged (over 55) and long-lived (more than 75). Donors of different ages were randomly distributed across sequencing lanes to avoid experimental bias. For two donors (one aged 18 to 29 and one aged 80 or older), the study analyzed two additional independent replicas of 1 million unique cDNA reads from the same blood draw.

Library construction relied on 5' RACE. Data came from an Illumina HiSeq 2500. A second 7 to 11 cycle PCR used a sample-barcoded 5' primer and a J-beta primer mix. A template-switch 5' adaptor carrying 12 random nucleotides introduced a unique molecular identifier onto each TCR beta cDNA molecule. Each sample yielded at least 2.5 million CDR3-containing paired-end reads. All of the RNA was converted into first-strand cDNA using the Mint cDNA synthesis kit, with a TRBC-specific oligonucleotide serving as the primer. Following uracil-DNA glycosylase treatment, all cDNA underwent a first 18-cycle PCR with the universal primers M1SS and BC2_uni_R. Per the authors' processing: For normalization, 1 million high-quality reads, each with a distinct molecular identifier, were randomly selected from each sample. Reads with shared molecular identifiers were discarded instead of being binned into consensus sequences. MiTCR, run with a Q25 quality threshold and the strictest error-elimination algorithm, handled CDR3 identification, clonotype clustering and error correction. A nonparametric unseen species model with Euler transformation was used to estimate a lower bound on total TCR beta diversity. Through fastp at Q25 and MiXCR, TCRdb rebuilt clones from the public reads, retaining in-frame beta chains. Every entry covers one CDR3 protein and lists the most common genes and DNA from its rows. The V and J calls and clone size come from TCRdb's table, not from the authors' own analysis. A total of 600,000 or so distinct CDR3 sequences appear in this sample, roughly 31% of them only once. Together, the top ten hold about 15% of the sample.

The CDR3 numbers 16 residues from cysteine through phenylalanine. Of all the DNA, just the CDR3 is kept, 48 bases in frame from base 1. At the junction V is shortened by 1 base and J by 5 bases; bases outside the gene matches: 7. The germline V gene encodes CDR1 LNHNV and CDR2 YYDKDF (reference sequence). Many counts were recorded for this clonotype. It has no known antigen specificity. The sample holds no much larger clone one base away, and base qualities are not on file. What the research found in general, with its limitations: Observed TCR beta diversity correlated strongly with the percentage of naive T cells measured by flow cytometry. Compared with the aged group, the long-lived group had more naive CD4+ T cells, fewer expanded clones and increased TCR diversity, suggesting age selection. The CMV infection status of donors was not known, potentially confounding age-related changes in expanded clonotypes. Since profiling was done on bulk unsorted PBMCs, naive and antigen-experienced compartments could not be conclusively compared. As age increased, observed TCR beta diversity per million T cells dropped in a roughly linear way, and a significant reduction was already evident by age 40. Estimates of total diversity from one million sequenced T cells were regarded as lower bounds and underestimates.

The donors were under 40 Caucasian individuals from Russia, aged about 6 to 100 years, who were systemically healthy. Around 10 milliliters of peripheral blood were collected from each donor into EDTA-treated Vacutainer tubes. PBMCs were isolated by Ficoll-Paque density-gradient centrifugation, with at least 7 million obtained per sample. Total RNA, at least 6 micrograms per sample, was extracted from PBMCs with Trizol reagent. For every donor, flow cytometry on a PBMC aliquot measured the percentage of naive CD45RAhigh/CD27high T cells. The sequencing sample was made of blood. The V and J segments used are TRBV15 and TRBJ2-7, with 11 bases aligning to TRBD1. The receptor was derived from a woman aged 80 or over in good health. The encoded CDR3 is CATSRAGTGGGNEQYF. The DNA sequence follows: TGTGCCACCAGCAGAGCCGGGACAGGGGGTGGGAACGAGCAGTACTTC.